A single sample gave rise to the 14 T cell receptor beta chains below, sequenced in a study of blood T cells in healthy people across ages. Primed by a sample-barcoded 5' primer and a J-beta primer mix, a second PCR proceeded for about 6 to 11 cycles. One entry per CDR3 protein results from TCRdb running MiXCR on the 5' RACE reads. The sample records around 500,000 distinct CDR3 sequences, roughly 43% being singletons. The specimen was blood. These TCRs come from a man at least 80 years old in good health.

This chain joins TRBV9 and TRBJ2-5, with D maybe TRBD2 (6 bases). V was trimmed by 4 bases and J by 5 bases, leaving 12 bases between them. The CDR3 sequence is 13 residues long. Germline V gene lookup returns CDR1 SGDLS and CDR2 YYNGEE. DNA of the CDR3: TGTGCCAGCAGCATACGGGAGAGGGAGACCCAGTACTTC. It is translated as CASSIRERETQYF.

There are a few counts of this clonotype. V usage is TRBV20-1 and J usage is TRBJ2-7; 8 bases agree with TRBD2. Germline V gives CDR1 DFQATT, CDR2 SNEGSKA (reference sequence). V was pared by 3 bases and J by 4 bases, with 5 bases of the junction left unmatched. The CDR3 totals 13 residues. CDR3 region: CSASSGDVYEQYF. The CDR3 region has the DNA TGCAGTGCTAGTAGCGGGGATGTTTACGAGCAGTACTTC.

The sample holds a few counts of this clonotype. The rearrangement uses TRBV20-1 and TRBJ2-1; 11 positions match TRBD2. The CDR3 covers 15 residues. Germline CDR1 and CDR2: DFQATT and SNEGSKA (reference sequence). V lost 3 bases to trimming and J lost 6 bases; unmatched junction nucleotides: 7. CDR3 in amino acids: CSARLGLAGGNEQFF. In DNA, the CDR3 is TGCAGTGCTAGGCTTGGGCTAGCGGGGGGCAATGAGCAGTTCTTC.

As concerns this clonotype: At one end the junction does not follow the germline gene, possibly because of a read error. This chain uses TRBV7-2 with TRBJ1-2, with 10 bases aligning to TRBD1. Per germline, CDR1 SGHTA and CDR2 FQGNSA. CDR3 length equals 15 residues. The CDR3 sequence: CATSGRQGAGYGYTF. The CDR3 DNA sequence: TGTGCCACCAGCGGCAGACAGGGGGCTGGCTATGGCTACACCTTC.

This clonotype occurred a few times. The chain recombines TRBV4-3 with TRBJ2-7; perhaps D is TRBD1 or TRBD2 (5 bases each). This CDR3 has 15 amino acids. Germline lookup yields CDR1 LGHNA and CDR2 YSLEER. The V end lost 0 bases, the J end lost 2 bases, and 11 bases lay between the germline ends. CDR3 loop: CASSQDEGRAYEQYF. The CDR3 DNA sequence: TGCGCCAGCAGCCAAGATGAGGGCAGGGCCTACGAGCAGTACTTC.

The CDR3 region has the DNA TGTGCCAGCAGACAGAGGTGGGGGACTGAAGCTTTCTTT. It yields the protein CASRQRWGTEAFF. The chain carries TRBV6-1 and TRBJ1-1; tentatively, D is TRBD1 (5 bases). Germline V lookup: CDR1 MNHNS, CDR2 SASEGT. The CDR3 has 13 residues. The ends were cut back, 6 bases at V and 5 bases at J, with 13 bases in the middle.

The chain couples TRBV29-1 to TRBJ2-1, with 7 bases lining up with TRBD2. Germline CDR1 reads SQVTM; CDR2 reads ANQGSEA. The CDR3 covers 14 residues. Trimming took 6 bases from V and 7 from J; bases not matched to a gene: 12. The CDR3 is CSVSGTRRLNEQFF. CDR3 nucleotides: TGCAGCGTAAGCGGGACCCGACGGTTGAATGAGCAGTTCTTC.

The rearrangement joins TRBV7-2 to TRBJ2-1; tentative D call: TRBD1 (5 bases). Germline values: CDR1 SGHTA, CDR2 FQGNSA. This CDR3 has 14 residues. The germline V and J ends were trimmed by 3 bases and 7 bases, with 13 bases remaining between them. The CDR3 is CASSLQVKGNEQFF. The CDR3 DNA reads TGTGCCAGCAGCTTGCAGGTTAAGGGGAATGAGCAGTTCTTC.

This clonotype showed up many times. V and J are TRBV7-2 and TRBJ1-5, with unresolved D. V was cut by 3 bases and J by 4 bases, with 7 bases left in between. Germline CDR1 and CDR2: SGHTA and FQGNSA. The CDR3 contains 13 residues. Here the CDR3 reads CASSFQVNQPQHF. DNA of the CDR3: TGTGCCAGCAGCTTCCAGGTTAATCAGCCCCAGCATTTT.

Details on this clonotype: Sequence at one end of the junction differs from germline and may be a read error. The chain employs TRBV15 and TRBJ2-3, with 7 positions matching TRBD2. The CDR3 runs 15 residues. Germline V lookup: CDR1 LNHNV, CDR2 YYDKDF (reference sequence). The CDR3 nucleotides are TGTGCCACCAGTGCATCCGGGGGGAGCACGGATACGCAGTATTTT. Its protein is CATSASGGSTDTQYF. The full variable domain, with the rest looked up from reference TRBV15 and TRBJ2-3, is DAMVIQNPRYQVTQFGKPVTLSCSQTLNHNVMYWYQQKSSQAPKLLFHYYDKDFNNEADTPDNFQSRRPNTSFCFLDIRSPGLGDTAMYLCATSASGGSTDTQYFGPGTRLTVL.

The chain joins TRBV7-2 to TRBJ2-1; no definite D call. This CDR3 contains 13 residues. Germline loops: CDR1 SGHTA, CDR2 FQGNSA. V was shortened by 0 bases and J by 6 bases, with 6 bases between the two germline ends. CDR3 protein: CASSLAVGNEQFF. CDR3 coding DNA: TGTGCCAGCAGCTTAGCGGTCGGCAATGAGCAGTTCTTC.

Regarding this clonotype: A much larger clone differs from this one at a single base, so this may be a read error. This CDR3 is missing its conserved last phenylalanine or tryptophan, likely due to a read error. V usage is TRBV4-3 and J usage is TRBJ2-3, with D possibly TRBD1 on 5 matching bases. Germline CDR1 reads LGHNA; CDR2 reads YSLEER. V dropped 2 bases and J dropped 0 bases, with 9 bases sitting between them. The CDR3 runs 15 residues. The CDR3 sequence is CASSQTGISTDTQYI. CDR3 coding DNA: TGCGCCAGCAGCCAAACAGGAATTAGCACAGATACGCAGTATATT.

This sequence joins TRBV12-3 or TRBV12-4 and TRBJ1-5; D is perhaps TRBD1 (6 bases). Trimming took 6 bases from V and 7 from J, leaving 16 bases between them. The CDR3 consists of 14 residues. The CDR3 DNA is TGTGCCAGCAGCCCTCAGGGGATCGACCAGCCCCAGCATTTT. Amino acids: CASSPQGIDQPQHF.

A single count supports this clonotype. The chain uses TRBV4-3 and TRBJ2-5; 8 bases fit TRBD2. Germline values: CDR1 LGHNA, CDR2 YSLEER. V lost 2 bases, J lost 5 bases, and 7 bases stayed unmatched. CDR3 size: 15 residues. CDR3 coding DNA: TGCGCCAGCAGCCAATACGGGGGGGCCCGGGAGACCCAGTACTTC. Encoded protein: CASSQYGGARETQYF.